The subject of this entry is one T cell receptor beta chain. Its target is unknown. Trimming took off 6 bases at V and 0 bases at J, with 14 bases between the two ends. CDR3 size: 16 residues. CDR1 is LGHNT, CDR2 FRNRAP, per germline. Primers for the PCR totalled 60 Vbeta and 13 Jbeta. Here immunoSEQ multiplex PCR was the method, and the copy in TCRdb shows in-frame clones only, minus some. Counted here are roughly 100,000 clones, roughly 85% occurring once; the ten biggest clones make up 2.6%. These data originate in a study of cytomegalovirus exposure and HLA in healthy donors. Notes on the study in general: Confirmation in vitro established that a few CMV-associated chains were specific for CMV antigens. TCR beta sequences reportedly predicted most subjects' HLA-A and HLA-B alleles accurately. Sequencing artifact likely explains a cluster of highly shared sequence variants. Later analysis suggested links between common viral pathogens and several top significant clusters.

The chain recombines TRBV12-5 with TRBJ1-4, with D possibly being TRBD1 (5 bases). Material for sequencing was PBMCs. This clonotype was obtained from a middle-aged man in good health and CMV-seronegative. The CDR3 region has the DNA TGTGCTAGTGGCCTAGGGGCGGTCGCAACTAATGAAAAACTGTTTTTT. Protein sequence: CASGLGAVATNEKLFF.